A single sample gave rise to the 31 T cell receptor beta chains below, sequenced in a study of cytomegalovirus exposure and HLA in healthy donors. The repertoire was sequenced with immunoSEQ multiplex PCR; TCRdb's copy has only in-frame clones and lacks some. The sample has around 190,000 clones; 75% to 90% are singletons. The sequenced sample was PBMCs. These receptor sequences come from a man younger than 30 in good health and CMV-seropositive.

The CDR3 reads CASSMRLVSTDTQYF. The CDR3 nucleotides are TGTGCCAGTAGTATGAGGCTGGTTAGCACAGATACGCAGTATTTT. This chain uses TRBV19 with TRBJ2-3; D remains unclear. This CDR3 comprises 15 residues. CDR1 LNHDA and CDR2 SQIVND come from the germline V gene (reference sequence). V gave up 3 bases and J gave up 0 bases, with 10 bases separating them.

This sequence joins TRBV28 and TRBJ2-7; TRBD1 aligns across 7 bases. The CDR3 covers 14 residues. CDR1 and CDR2 from the germline V gene are MDHEN and SYDVKM. Unmatched junction bases numbered 8, after V lost 6 bases and J lost 3 bases. CDR3 sequence reads: CASRFDRAIYEQYF. In DNA form, the CDR3 reads TGTGCCAGCAGGTTCGACAGGGCAATCTACGAGCAGTACTTC.

The chain uses TRBV5-4 and TRBJ2-2; a weak D match, TRBD1 (6 bases). This CDR3 is 16 amino acids long. CDR1 is SGHNT and CDR2 is YYREEE in the germline V gene (reference sequence). With 0 bases removed from V and 4 bases from J, the gap between germline ends came to 13 bases. The CDR3 DNA follows: TGTGCCAGCAGCTTGGCACAGGGATCGGGCACCGGGGAGCTGTTTTTT. This sequence encodes CASSLAQGSGTGELFF.

The V call is TRBV9, the J call TRBJ2-3; possible D gene TRBD2, 7 bases. Looked up from germline, CDR1 is SGDLS and CDR2 is YYNGEE. The CDR3 spans 16 residues. Trimming cost V 4 bases and J 5 bases, with 20 bases left between them. The CDR3 DNA reads as TGTGCCAGCAGCCCCCATGGAGGGGGGGCATTAGATACGCAGTATTTT. Its protein is CASSPHGGGALDTQYF.

Note on this clone: Other DNA sequences of this sample code for an identical CDR3. This chain uses TRBV5-1 with TRBJ2-7, with TRBD1 as a possible D gene (6 bases). Trimming removed 4 bases from V and 1 base from J, with 15 bases in between. Looked up from germline, CDR1 is SGHRS and CDR2 is YFSETQ. The CDR3 runs to 15 residues. The CDR3 here is CASSTIGQSSYEQYF. Here the CDR3 DNA reads TGCGCCAGCAGCACAATCGGACAGTCATCCTACGAGCAGTACTTC.

V and J are TRBV4-1 and TRBJ2-1, with 7 bases identical to TRBD2. In germline, CDR1 is MGHRA, CDR2 YSYEKL. This CDR3 has 16 residues. V gave up 2 bases and J gave up 9 bases; unmatched junction bases: 13. The CDR3 here is CASSQSDLGGIGEQFF. The CDR3 nucleotides are TGCGCCAGCAGCCAATCCGACTTGGGGGGGATCGGTGAGCAGTTCTTC.

The chain employs TRBV25-1 and TRBJ1-4, with D maybe TRBD1 (5 bases). V lost 3 bases, J lost 5 bases, and 10 bases lay in between. The CDR3 runs 14 residues. Looked up from germline, CDR1 is MGHDK and CDR2 is SYGVNS. The CDR3 spells CASSDWGKNEKLFF. The CDR3, as DNA: TGTGCCAGCAGTGATTGGGGCAAGAATGAAAAACTGTTTTTT.

The chain uses TRBV27 and TRBJ2-7; a weak D match, TRBD1 (5 bases). Germline CDR1 is MNHEY and CDR2 is SMNVEV (reference sequence). This CDR3 has 14 residues. V was shortened by 3 bases and J by 4 bases, with 13 bases between the two germline ends. The chain's CDR3 is CASSLSQGPYEQYF. In nucleotides, the CDR3 is TGTGCCAGCAGTTTGAGTCAGGGCCCATACGAGCAGTACTTC.

V gene TRBV6-5 combines with J gene TRBJ1-2; D might be TRBD1 (5 bases). The CDR3 consists of 12 residues. Trimming shortened V by 5 bases and J by 8 bases, and 12 bases separated the two germline ends. Germline CDR1 reads MNHEY; CDR2 reads SVGAGI. The CDR3 coding sequence is TGTGCCAGCAGTCCTCAGGGATACGGCTACACCTTC. It is translated as CASSPQGYGYTF.

This sequence joins TRBV6-1 and TRBJ1-1; TRBD1 is a possible D gene (6 bases). Germline assignment: CDR1 MNHNS and CDR2 SASEGT. The CDR3 contains 17 residues. The ends were cut back, 2 bases at V and 4 bases at J, with 20 bases in the middle. As DNA, the CDR3 is TGTGCCAGCAGTGAACCCAGGGGAGTCGTTTTTACCACTGAAGCTTTCTTT. Protein product: CASSEPRGVVFTTEAFF.

The genes are TRBV7-9 and TRBJ2-1; 7 positions match TRBD2. CDR1 is SEHNR and CDR2 is FQNEAQ in the germline V gene (reference sequence). V shed 1 base, J shed 7 bases, and the junction held 7 bases outside the gene matches. The CDR3 has 15 residues. CDR3 coding DNA: TGTGCCAGCAGCTTAGTCGGCGGGAGAGGAAATGAGCAGTTCTTC. It translates to CASSLVGGRGNEQFF. Variable domain in full (rest from reference TRBV7-9 and TRBJ2-1): DTGVSQNPRHKITKRGQNVTFRCDPISEHNRLYWYRQTLGQGPEFLTYFQNEAQLEKSRLLSDRFSAERPKGSFSTLEIQRTEQGDSAMYLCASSLVGGRGNEQFFGPGTRLTVL.

The chain is built from TRBV6-1 and TRBJ1-6; D remains ambiguous. V lost 6 bases and J lost 9, with 15 bases in between. The CDR3 is 14 residues long. Germline-derived CDR1 and CDR2 are MNHNS and SASEGT. The CDR3 spells CASRAEGTSSPLHF. The CDR3 bases are TGTGCCAGCAGGGCGGAGGGAACAAGTTCACCCCTCCACTTT.

The chain combines TRBV27 with TRBJ2-7, with D unclear. The CDR3 runs 13 residues. Germline CDR1 MNHEY, CDR2 SMNVEV (reference sequence). The V gene lost 5 bases and the J gene lost 3 bases, with 11 bases spanning the gap. The CDR3 region has the DNA TGTGCCAGCAGTCCCGGGTCCCTCTACGAGCAGTACTTC. Encoded protein: CASSPGSLYEQYF.

The chain is built from TRBV28 and TRBJ2-7, with 9 nucleotides matching TRBD2. This CDR3 is 16 amino acids long. The V segment lost 3 bases and the J segment 6 bases; nucleotides outside the gene matches: 12. CDR1 is MDHEN, CDR2 SYDVKM, per germline. This CDR3 reads CASSFGTVAGVIEQYF. CDR3 DNA sequence: TGTGCCAGCAGTTTTGGTACGGTAGCGGGAGTTATCGAGCAGTACTTC.

This clone was picked up one time. V and J are TRBV7-3 and TRBJ1-1; D possibly corresponds to TRBD1 (6 bases). Between the trimmed V and J ends, which lost 5 bases and 7 bases, there was a span of 14 bases. Germline-derived CDR1 and CDR2 are SGHTA and FQGTGA. The CDR3 totals 13 residues. The CDR3 loop reads CASSPQGRGEAFF. The CDR3 DNA reads as TGTGCCAGCAGCCCACAGGGTCGGGGTGAAGCTTTCTTT.

V is TRBV10-1 and J is TRBJ1-6; D possibly corresponds to TRBD1 (5 bases). CDR1 WNHNN and CDR2 SYGVQD come from the germline V gene (reference sequence). V was pared by 5 bases and J by 8 bases, with 10 bases between. There are 13 residues in the CDR3. CDR3 protein: CASSPGKYSPLHF. In nucleotides, the CDR3 is TGCGCCAGCAGTCCAGGGAAGTATTCACCCCTCCACTTT.

The genes are TRBV2 and TRBJ2-5; D remains ambiguous. The CDR3 consists of 13 residues. The germline V gene encodes CDR1 SNHLY and CDR2 FYNNEI. Trimming removed 5 bases at V and 2 bases at J, with 9 bases between. CDR3 sequence reads: CASSPEIQETQYF. As DNA, the CDR3 is TGTGCCAGCAGTCCAGAAATTCAAGAGACCCAGTACTTC.

In DNA form, the CDR3 reads TGTGCCAGCAGCCAAGCCCTCGGCGGGAACACTGAAGCTTTCTTT. Its translation is CASSQALGGNTEAFF. V usage is TRBV4-2 and J usage is TRBJ1-1; D gene ambiguous. CDR1 is LGHNA, CDR2 YNFKEQ, per germline. The V end lost 1 base, the J end lost 1 base, and 10 bases lay between the germline ends. This CDR3 is 15 amino acids long.

The CDR3 spells CASSPGQVSSTGELFF. The CDR3 nucleotides are TGTGCCAGTAGTCCTGGACAGGTCTCGAGCACCGGGGAGCTGTTTTTT. V usage is TRBV19 and J usage is TRBJ2-2; 7 bases line up with TRBD1. Trimming at V came to 5 bases and at J to 4 bases, leaving 10 bases not matched to a gene. CDR3 length: 16 residues. Germline V lookup: CDR1 LNHDA, CDR2 SQIVND (reference sequence).

The rearrangement uses TRBV5-1 and TRBJ2-1, with D tentatively TRBD1 (5 bases). Trimming pared 3 bases from V and 7 bases from J, leaving 14 bases between. The length of the CDR3 is 14 residues. CDR1 and CDR2 (germline): SGHRS, YFSETQ. The CDR3 sequence is CASSSQASPNEQFF. DNA for the CDR3: TGCGCCAGCAGCTCACAGGCCTCGCCAAATGAGCAGTTCTTC.

This rearrangement joins TRBV30 to TRBJ1-3; D is undetermined. This CDR3 is built from 16 residues. The germline V gene has CDR1 GTSNPN and CDR2 SVGIG (reference sequence). The V gene lost 2 bases and the J gene lost 1 base, with 15 bases spanning the gap. In DNA form, the CDR3 reads TGTGCCTGGAGTCTACTTGAGGGTTTTTCTGGAAACACCATATATTTT. As protein: CAWSLLEGFSGNTIYF. Using reference TRBV30 and TRBJ1-3 for the parts outside the CDR3, the full variable domain is SQTIHQWPATLVQPVGSPLSLECTVEGTSNPNLYWYRQAAGRGLQLLFYSVGIGQISSEVPQNLSASRPQDRQFILSSKKLLLSDSGFYLCAWSLLEGFSGNTIYFGEGSWLTVV.

The rearrangement uses TRBV27 and TRBJ2-7; TRBD2 is a possible D gene (6 bases). Germline CDR1 is MNHEY and CDR2 is SMNVEV (reference sequence). This CDR3 comprises 18 residues. V lost 3 bases and J 6 bases, leaving 27 bases between the germline ends. As DNA, the CDR3 is TGTGCCAGCAGTTTGACCCTATTCACTAGCCTGACGGGGAGCGAGCAGTACTTC. This encodes CASSLTLFTSLTGSEQYF.

The chain couples TRBV30 to TRBJ1-2, with D possibly being TRBD1 (5 bases). There are 15 residues in the CDR3. V was pared by 4 bases and J by 4 bases, with 19 bases between. Germline CDR1 and CDR2: GTSNPN and SVGIG (reference sequence). The CDR3 region is CAWMTPGGGGYGYTF. In nucleotides, the CDR3 is TGTGCCTGGATGACCCCTGGGGGGGGAGGCTATGGCTACACCTTC.

This chain uses TRBV27 with TRBJ2-1; 7 bases map to TRBD2. This CDR3 has 13 amino acids. Per germline, CDR1 MNHEY and CDR2 SMNVEV (reference sequence). J lost 9 bases, V lost 7 bases, and 9 bases had no gene match. This chain's CDR3 is CASNGLGGLEQFF. The CDR3 bases are TGTGCCAGCAACGGACTAGGAGGACTTGAGCAGTTCTTC.

The chain carries TRBV30 and TRBJ1-1; D gene uncertain. V was trimmed by 0 bases and J by 5 bases, leaving 13 bases between them. Germline V gives CDR1 GTSNPN, CDR2 SVGIG (reference sequence). The CDR3 is made up of 14 amino acids. The CDR3, as DNA: TGTGCCTGGAGTGTACCCGGGGTAACAACTGAAGCTTTCTTT. Translated, it gives CAWSVPGVTTEAFF.

The chain joins TRBV11-2 to TRBJ2-7, with 9 bases aligning to TRBD1. CDR3 length: 13 residues. Germline values: CDR1 SGHAT, CDR2 FQNNGV. V shed 5 bases, J shed 6 bases, and the junction held 5 bases outside the gene matches. The CDR3 loop reads CASSGDREREQYF. DNA for the CDR3: TGTGCCAGCAGCGGGGACAGGGAGCGCGAGCAGTACTTC.

The chain is built from TRBV27 and TRBJ2-3; no reliable D call. CDR3 size: 14 residues. V was shortened by 3 bases and J by 0 bases, with 7 bases between the two germline ends. The germline V gene has CDR1 MNHEY and CDR2 SMNVEV (reference sequence). The CDR3 spells CASSFKPSTDTQYF. Here the CDR3 DNA reads TGTGCCAGCAGTTTCAAGCCTAGCACAGATACGCAGTATTTT.

This chain connects TRBV18 to TRBJ2-7; D not certain. The CDR3 extends over 14 amino acids. V lost 3 bases, J lost 2 bases, and 11 bases lay in between. Germline V CDR1 and CDR2: KGHSH, LQKENI. The CDR3 is CASSPSRSTYEQYF. The CDR3 nucleotides are TGTGCCAGCTCACCTTCCAGGTCCACCTACGAGCAGTACTTC.

The chain uses TRBV9 and TRBJ2-1; maybe TRBD1 (6 bases). The CDR3 runs to 15 residues. Trimming cost V 4 bases and J 4 bases, with 15 bases left between them. The germline CDR1 and CDR2 sequences are SGDLS and YYNGEE. CDR3 in amino acids: CASSSRQVTYNEQFF. In nucleotides, the CDR3 is TGTGCCAGCAGCTCCAGACAGGTCACATACAATGAGCAGTTCTTC.

The J gene is TRBJ2-3, the V gene TRBV5-1; the D gene is possibly TRBD1 (6 bases). Germline V lookup: CDR1 SGHRS, CDR2 YFSETQ. The CDR3 spans 16 residues. V lost 3 bases and J lost 2, with 16 bases in between. CDR3 loop: CASSSRQVMDTDTQYF. Written as DNA, the CDR3 is TGCGCCAGCAGCTCCCGACAGGTGATGGACACAGATACGCAGTATTTT. The complete variable domain, with remaining parts taken from reference TRBV5-1 and TRBJ2-3, reads KAGVTQTPRYLIKTRGQQVTLSCSPISGHRSVSWYQQTPGQGLQFLFEYFSETQRNKGNFPGRFSGRQFSNSRSEMNVSTLELGDSALYLCASSSRQVMDTDTQYFGPGTRLTVL.

As for this clone: Additional DNA sequences in this sample encode the identical CDR3. The chain combines TRBV30 with TRBJ2-3, with D possibly TRBD1 on 7 matching bases. Trimming stripped 3 bases from V and 0 bases from J, with 13 bases between. The CDR3 has 15 residues. CDR1 GTSNPN and CDR2 SVGIG come from the germline V gene (reference sequence). The chain's CDR3 is CAWSGGQSSTDTQYF. Written as DNA, the CDR3 is TGTGCCTGGAGCGGGGGACAGAGTAGCACAGATACGCAGTATTTT.